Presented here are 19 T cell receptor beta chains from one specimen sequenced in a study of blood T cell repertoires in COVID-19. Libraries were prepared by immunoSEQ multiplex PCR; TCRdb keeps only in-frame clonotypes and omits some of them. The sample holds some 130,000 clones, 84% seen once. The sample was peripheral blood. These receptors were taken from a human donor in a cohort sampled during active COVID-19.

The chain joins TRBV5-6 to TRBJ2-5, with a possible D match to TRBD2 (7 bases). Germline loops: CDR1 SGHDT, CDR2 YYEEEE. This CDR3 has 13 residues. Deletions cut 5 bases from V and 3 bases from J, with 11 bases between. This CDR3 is CASRLGGEETQYF. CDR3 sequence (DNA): TGTGCCAGCAGGTTAGGGGGGGAAGAGACCCAGTACTTC.

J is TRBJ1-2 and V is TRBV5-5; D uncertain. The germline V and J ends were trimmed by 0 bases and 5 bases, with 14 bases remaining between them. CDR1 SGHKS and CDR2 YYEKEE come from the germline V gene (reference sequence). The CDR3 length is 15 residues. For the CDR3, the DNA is TGTGCCAGCAGCTTGGGAGTAGGAGGGCAGTATGGCTACACCTTC. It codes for CASSLGVGGQYGYTF.

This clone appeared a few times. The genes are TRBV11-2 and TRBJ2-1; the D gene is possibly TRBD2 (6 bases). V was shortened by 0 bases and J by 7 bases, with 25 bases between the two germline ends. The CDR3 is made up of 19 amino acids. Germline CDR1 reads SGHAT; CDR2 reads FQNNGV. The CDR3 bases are TGTGCCAGCAGCTTAGATCAAGGGGTAGCGGCATCAACAAGGAATGAGCAGTTCTTC. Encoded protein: CASSLDQGVAASTRNEQFF. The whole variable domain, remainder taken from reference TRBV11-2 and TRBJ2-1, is EAGVAQSPRYKIIEKRQSVAFWCNPISGHATLYWYQQILGQGPKLLIQFQNNGVVDDSQLPKDRFSAERLKGVDSTLKIQPAKLEDSAVYLCASSLDQGVAASTRNEQFFGPGTRLTVL.

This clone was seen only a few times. CDR3 region: CASSLDSLPNTGELFF. The CDR3 nucleotides read TGCGCCAGCAGCTTGGACTCGCTCCCGAACACCGGGGAGCTGTTTTTT. The chain combines TRBV4-3 with TRBJ2-2, with D possibly being TRBD2 (5 bases). Per germline, CDR1 LGHNA and CDR2 YSLEER. The CDR3 spans 16 residues. Trimming removed 5 bases from V and 0 bases from J, with 13 bases in between.

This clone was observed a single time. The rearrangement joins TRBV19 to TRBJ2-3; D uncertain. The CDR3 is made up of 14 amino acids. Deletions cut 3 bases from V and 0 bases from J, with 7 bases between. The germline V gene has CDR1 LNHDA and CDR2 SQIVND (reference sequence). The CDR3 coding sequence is TGTGCCAGTAGTATTGGAGCGAGCACAGATACGCAGTATTTT. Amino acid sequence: CASSIGASTDTQYF.

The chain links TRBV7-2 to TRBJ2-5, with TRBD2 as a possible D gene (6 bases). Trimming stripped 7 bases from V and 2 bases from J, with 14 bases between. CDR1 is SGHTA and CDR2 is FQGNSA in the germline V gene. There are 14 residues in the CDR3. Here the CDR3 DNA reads TGTGCCAGCAAACCATGGGGGGAACAAGAGACCCAGTACTTC. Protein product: CASKPWGEQETQYF.

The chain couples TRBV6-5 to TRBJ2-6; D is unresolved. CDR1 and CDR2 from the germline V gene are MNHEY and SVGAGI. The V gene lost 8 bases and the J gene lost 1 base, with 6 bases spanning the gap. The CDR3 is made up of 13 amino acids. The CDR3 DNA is TGTGCCAGCCGCGAGTCTGGGGCCAACGTCCTGACTTTC. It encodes CASRESGANVLTF.

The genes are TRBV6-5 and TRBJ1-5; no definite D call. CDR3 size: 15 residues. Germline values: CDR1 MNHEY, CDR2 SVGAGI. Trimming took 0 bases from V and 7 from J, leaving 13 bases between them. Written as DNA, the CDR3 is TGTGCCAGCAGTTACTCGAGTTTTCCGGGGCAGCCCCAGCATTTT. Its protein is CASSYSSFPGQPQHF.

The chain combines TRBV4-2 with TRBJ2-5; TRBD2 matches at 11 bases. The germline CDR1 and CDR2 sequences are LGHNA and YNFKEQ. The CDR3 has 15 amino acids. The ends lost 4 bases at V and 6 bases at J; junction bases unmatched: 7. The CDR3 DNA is TGTGCCAGCAGCCCCATAGCGGGAGGGCAGCAGACCCAGTACTTC. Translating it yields CASSPIAGGQQTQYF.

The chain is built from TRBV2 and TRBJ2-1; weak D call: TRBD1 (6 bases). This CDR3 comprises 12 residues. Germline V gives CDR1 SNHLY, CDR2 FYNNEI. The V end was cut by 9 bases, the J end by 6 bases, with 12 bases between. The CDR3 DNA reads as TGTGCCAGTAGACAGGTGAGCAATGAGCAGTTCTTC. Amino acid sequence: CASRQVSNEQFF. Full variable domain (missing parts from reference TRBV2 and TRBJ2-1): EPEVTQTPSHQVTQMGQEVILRCVPISNHLYFYWYRQILGQKVEFLVSFYNNEISEKSEIFDDQFSVERPDGSNFTLKIRSTKLEDSAMYFCASRQVSNEQFFGPGTRLTVL.

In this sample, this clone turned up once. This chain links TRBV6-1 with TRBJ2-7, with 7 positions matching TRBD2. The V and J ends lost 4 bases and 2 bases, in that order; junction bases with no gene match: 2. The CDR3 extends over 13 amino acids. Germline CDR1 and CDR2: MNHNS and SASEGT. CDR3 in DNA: TGTGCCAGCAGTGTAGCGGGCGCCTACGAGCAGTACGTC. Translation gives CASSVAGAYEQYV.

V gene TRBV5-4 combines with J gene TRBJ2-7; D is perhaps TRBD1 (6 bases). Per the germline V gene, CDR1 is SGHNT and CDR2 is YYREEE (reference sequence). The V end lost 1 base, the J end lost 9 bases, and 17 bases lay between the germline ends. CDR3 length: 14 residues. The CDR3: CASSLYGTPVWQYV. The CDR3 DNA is TGTGCCAGCAGCTTGTACGGGACACCGGTTTGGCAGTACGTC.

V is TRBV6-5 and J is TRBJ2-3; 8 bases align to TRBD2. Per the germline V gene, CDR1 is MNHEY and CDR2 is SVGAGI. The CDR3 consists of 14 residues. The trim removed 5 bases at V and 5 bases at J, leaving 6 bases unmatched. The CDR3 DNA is TGTGCCAGCAGTCCTGGACTAGCAATAGATACGCAGTATTTT. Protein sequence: CASSPGLAIDTQYF.

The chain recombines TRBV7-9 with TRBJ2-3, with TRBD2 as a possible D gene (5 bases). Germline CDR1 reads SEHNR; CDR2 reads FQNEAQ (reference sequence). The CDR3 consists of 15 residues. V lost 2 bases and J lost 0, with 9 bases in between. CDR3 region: CASSLTRTSTDTQYF. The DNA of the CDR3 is TGTGCCAGCAGCTTAACTAGGACTAGCACAGATACGCAGTATTTT. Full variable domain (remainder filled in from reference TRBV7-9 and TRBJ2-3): DTGVSQNPRHKITKRGQNVTFRCDPISEHNRLYWYRQTLGQGPEFLTYFQNEAQLEKSRLLSDRFSAERPKGSFSTLEIQRTEQGDSAMYLCASSLTRTSTDTQYFGPGTRLTVL.

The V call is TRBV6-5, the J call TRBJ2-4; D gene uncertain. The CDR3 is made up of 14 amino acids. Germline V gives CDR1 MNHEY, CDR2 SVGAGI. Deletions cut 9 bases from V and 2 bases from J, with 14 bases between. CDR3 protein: CASLLGGSKNIQYF. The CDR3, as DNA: TGTGCCAGTCTTCTCGGCGGATCCAAAAACATTCAGTACTTC.

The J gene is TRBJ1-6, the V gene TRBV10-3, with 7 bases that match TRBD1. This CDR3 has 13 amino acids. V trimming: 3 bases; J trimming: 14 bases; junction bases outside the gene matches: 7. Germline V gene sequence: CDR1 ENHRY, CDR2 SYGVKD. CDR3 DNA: TGTGCCATCAGTGAAACAGGGGTTGAGACCCTCCACTTT. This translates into CAISETGVETLHF.

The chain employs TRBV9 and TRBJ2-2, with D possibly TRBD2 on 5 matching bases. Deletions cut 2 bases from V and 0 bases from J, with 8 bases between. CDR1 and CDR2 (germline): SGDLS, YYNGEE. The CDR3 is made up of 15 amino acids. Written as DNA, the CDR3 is TGTGCCAGCAGCGTTAAAGCGGCGAACACCGGGGAGCTGTTTTTT. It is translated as CASSVKAANTGELFF. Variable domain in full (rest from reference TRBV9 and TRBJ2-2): DSGVTQTPKHLITATGQRVTLRCSPRSGDLSVYWYQQSLDQGLQFLIQYYNGEERAKGNILERFSAQQFPDLHSELNLSSLELGDSALYFCASSVKAANTGELFFGEGSRLTVL.

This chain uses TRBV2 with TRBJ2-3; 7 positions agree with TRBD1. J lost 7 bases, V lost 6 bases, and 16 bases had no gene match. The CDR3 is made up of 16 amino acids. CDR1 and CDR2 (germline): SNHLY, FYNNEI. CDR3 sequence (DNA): TGTGCCAGCAGAGGGACAGCTTGGACCTCCCTGAATACGCAGTATTTT. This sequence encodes CASRGTAWTSLNTQYF.

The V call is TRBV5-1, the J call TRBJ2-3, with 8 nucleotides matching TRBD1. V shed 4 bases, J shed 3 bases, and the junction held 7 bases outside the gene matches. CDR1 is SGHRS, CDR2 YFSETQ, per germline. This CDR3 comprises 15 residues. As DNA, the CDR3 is TGCGCCAGCAGCATCCAGGGGGCGACAACAGATACGCAGTATTTT. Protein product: CASSIQGATTDTQYF.